This T cell receptor (beta chain) was recorded in a study of T cell repertoires in cytomegalovirus infection (dated by TCRdb to about 2019). Background on the whole study: Because public TCR beta signatures pointed to carriage of CMV infection together with the matching HLA type, the HLA type of each donor mattered for the analysis. Study-level results and caveats: The ex vivo response was dominated by HLA-C-restricted CMV-specific TCR beta clonotypes, which also provided the single most frequent clonotype in two of eight donors. Cumulative frequency of public TCR beta family members discriminated carriers of CMV infection plus the relevant HLA type in this cohort and an independent 352-donor cohort.

This clonotype was counted only a few times. Its antigen is still unknown. No base qualities exist here, and no much larger clone lies one base off it. V trim: 1 base; J trim: 1 base; unmatched bases: 5. From the cysteine through the phenylalanine, the CDR3 covers 18 amino acids. The read is trimmed to its CDR3 DNA, 54 bases read in frame from base 1. The CDR1 and CDR2 encoded by the germline V gene are SGHAT and FQNNGV. The sample was run on an Illumina HiSeq 1500. TCRdb reprocessed the public reads (quality trimming at Q25 with fastp, clone calling with MiXCR) and kept in-frame beta chains. Rows are unified per CDR3 protein, each entry keeping the most common DNA and genes. Across this sample there are 150,000 to 200,000 distinct CDR3 sequences, with 28% seen only once. The top ten hold roughly 29% of the sample.

Input material: PBMCs. This receptor was taken from a human donor in good health (CMV status not recorded). Some clones in this sample may be carry-over from other donors' samples. The rearranged segments are TRBV11-2 and TRBJ2-2; 11 junctional bases match TRBD2. The DNA sequence reads TGTGCCAGCAGCTTAGCCCGACTAGCGGGGAAGAACACCGGGGAGCTGTTTTTT. Translated, this is CASSLARLAGKNTGELFF. Full variable domain (CDR3 extended with the reference TRBV11-2 and TRBJ2-2 proteins): EAGVAQSPRYKIIEKRQSVAFWCNPISGHATLYWYQQILGQGPKLLIQFQNNGVVDDSQLPKDRFSAERLKGVDSTLKIQPAKLEDSAVYLCASSLARLAGKNTGELFFGEGSRLTVL.